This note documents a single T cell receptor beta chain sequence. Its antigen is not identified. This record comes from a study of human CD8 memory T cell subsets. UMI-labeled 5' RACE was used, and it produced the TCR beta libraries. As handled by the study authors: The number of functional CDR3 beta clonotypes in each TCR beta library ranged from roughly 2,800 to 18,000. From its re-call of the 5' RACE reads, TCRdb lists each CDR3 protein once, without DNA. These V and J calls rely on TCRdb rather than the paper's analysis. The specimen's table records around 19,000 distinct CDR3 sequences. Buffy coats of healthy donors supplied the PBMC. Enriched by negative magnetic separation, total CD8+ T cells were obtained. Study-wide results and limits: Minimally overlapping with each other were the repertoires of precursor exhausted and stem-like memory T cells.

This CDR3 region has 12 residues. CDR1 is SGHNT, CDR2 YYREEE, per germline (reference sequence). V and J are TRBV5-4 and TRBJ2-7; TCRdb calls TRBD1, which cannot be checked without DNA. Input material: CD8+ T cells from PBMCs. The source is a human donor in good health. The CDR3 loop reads CASSSGSYEQYF.